These 17 T cell receptor beta chains came from one sample sequenced in a study of T cell responses to AZD1222 COVID-19 vaccine (dated by TCRdb to the early 2020s). In the paper's terms, the time point label means: baseline before first vaccination. This specimen's treatment or condition label, interpreted: meningococcal conjugate vaccine given as trial control. Preparation of the library involved the immunoSEQ multiplex PCR assay. TCRdb retrieved this table from immuneACCESS and kept in-frame rearrangements only. Not all clones are present; in checked studies, unresolved V genes account for under half, and no reason is known for the remainder. A total of around 74,000 clones appear in this sample, about 90% of them only once. Of the sample, 6% to 8.5% is held by the ten largest clones. This sample comprised peripheral blood, obtained on day 0 of MenACWY control vaccination. The receptors originated from an adult in good health.

The J gene is TRBJ2-7, the V gene TRBV2; D may be TRBD1 (6 bases). CDR1 is SNHLY and CDR2 is FYNNEI in the germline V gene. This CDR3 is 13 amino acids long. Trimming removed 7 bases from V and 3 bases from J, with 13 bases in between. CDR3 in amino acids: CASIGQRIYEQYF. The CDR3 bases are TGTGCCAGCATAGGACAGAGAATCTACGAGCAGTACTTC.

The V gene is TRBV24-1, the J gene TRBJ2-5, with 9 nucleotides matching TRBD1. J lost 7 bases, V lost 1 base, and 9 bases had no gene match. Germline V gives CDR1 KGHDR, CDR2 SFDVKD. The CDR3 has 16 residues. CDR3 nucleotides: TGTGCCACCAGTGATTTCTCTGGGACAGGGAGTGTGACCCAGTACTTC. As protein: CATSDFSGTGSVTQYF.

This chain joins TRBV11-2 and TRBJ1-3; TRBD1 matches at 7 bases. Germline loops: CDR1 SGHAT, CDR2 FQNNGV. This CDR3 comprises 15 residues. After removal of 5 bases from V and 0 bases from J, the junction contained 4 bases not matched to a gene. DNA of the CDR3: TGTGCCAGCAGCAGTGGGACAGTCTCTGGAAACACCATATATTTT. This gives the protein CASSSGTVSGNTIYF.

The chain uses TRBV28 and TRBJ1-4; tentative D call: TRBD1 (6 bases). This CDR3 region has 16 residues. Germline loops: CDR1 MDHEN, CDR2 SYDVKM. Trimming stripped 5 bases from V and 8 bases from J, with 21 bases between. CDR3 region: CASSPPLGGSGEKLFF. The CDR3 coding sequence is TGTGCCAGCAGTCCACCCCTCGGGGGCTCTGGAGAAAAACTGTTTTTT.

V usage is TRBV29-1 and J usage is TRBJ2-5; a possible D gene is TRBD1 (5 bases). Germline-derived CDR1 and CDR2 are SQVTM and ANQGSEA. Trimming removed 6 bases at V and 4 bases at J, with 18 bases between. The CDR3 is made up of 14 amino acids. The CDR3 spells CSVVRSGLGETQYF. The DNA of the CDR3 is TGCAGCGTCGTAAGATCAGGGTTGGGAGAGACCCAGTACTTC.

CDR3 protein: CASSFRVGGDETQYF. For the CDR3, the DNA is TGTGCCAGCAGCTTCCGTGTAGGGGGCGACGAGACCCAGTACTTC. This chain connects TRBV6-2 or TRBV6-3 to TRBJ2-5; 7 nucleotides agree with TRBD1. The V gene end was trimmed by 6 bases and the J gene end by 5 bases; junction bases not matched to a gene: 12. CDR1 and CDR2 from the germline V gene are MNHEY and SVGEGT. This CDR3 spans 15 amino acids.

The V call is TRBV5-1, the J call TRBJ2-1; TRBD1 matches 10 bases. After removal of 4 bases from V and 5 bases from J, the junction contained 6 bases not matched to a gene. Looked up from germline, CDR1 is SGHRS and CDR2 is YFSETQ. The CDR3 is made up of 15 amino acids. CDR3 nucleotides: TGCGCCAGCAGCGGCGGGACAGGGGAACACAATGAGCAGTTCTTC. Protein product: CASSGGTGEHNEQFF.

The chain couples TRBV19 to TRBJ1-6, with no clear D. There are 15 residues in the CDR3. V was clipped by 10 bases and J by 0 bases, with 13 bases between them. Looked up from germline, CDR1 is LNHDA and CDR2 is SQIVND (reference sequence). The CDR3 protein is CATQRRSSYNSPLHF. Written as DNA, the CDR3 is TGTGCCACACAACGCCGCAGCTCCTATAATTCACCCCTCCACTTT.

V and J are TRBV28 and TRBJ2-6; unclear D gene. Between the trimmed V and J ends, which lost 5 bases and 0 bases, there was a span of 11 bases. The V gene's germline CDR1 is MDHEN and CDR2 SYDVKM. This CDR3 has 16 residues. The CDR3 DNA reads as TGTGCCAGCAGTCTCACCCACCCCTCTGGGGCCAACGTCCTGACTTTC. Translating gives CASSLTHPSGANVLTF.

V gene TRBV7-2 combines with J gene TRBJ1-2, with a possible D match to TRBD1 (6 bases). The CDR3 is 14 amino acids. The germline V gene encodes CDR1 SGHTA and CDR2 FQGNSA. V was shortened by 1 base and J by 5 bases, with 11 bases between the two germline ends. The CDR3 DNA reads TGTGCCAGCAGCTTAGACAGGGTCCGATATGGCTACACCTTC. Translating it yields CASSLDRVRYGYTF.

The rearrangement links TRBV21-1 to TRBJ1-1; the D segment call TRBD1 is taken from the table without a DNA check. TRBV21-1 is reported as a pseudogene. The CDR3 runs to 12 residues. In nucleotides, the CDR3 is TGTGCCAGCAGCAGGATGACAGGGACAGCTTTCTTT. It translates to CASSRMTGTAFF.

The chain has TRBV2 and TRBJ1-5; 11 nucleotides agree with TRBD1. From germline, CDR1 is SNHLY and CDR2 FYNNEI. CDR3 size: 16 residues. J lost 7 bases, V lost 3 bases, and 8 bases had no gene match. The CDR3 region has the DNA TGTGCCAGCAGTGATCTTGGGACAGGGGGAATGCAGCCCCAGCATTTT. It translates to CASSDLGTGGMQPQHF.

The genes are TRBV2 and TRBJ2-6, with D tentatively TRBD2 (5 bases). Trimming took 3 bases from V and 1 from J, leaving 7 bases between them. Germline values: CDR1 SNHLY, CDR2 FYNNEI. The CDR3 has 15 amino acids. CDR3: CASSDRGSGANVLTF. The CDR3, as DNA: TGTGCCAGCAGTGATAGAGGGTCTGGGGCCAACGTCCTGACTTTC.

This clone was detected only once. This chain joins TRBV3-1 (or the pseudogene TRBV3-2) and TRBJ1-6; no clear D gene. The CDR3 length is 13 residues. Germline V CDR1 and CDR2: LGHDT, YNNKEL (reference sequence). V was clipped by 1 base and J by 14 bases, with 12 bases between them. CDR3 residues: CASSQGRLGSLHF. DNA for the CDR3: TGTGCCAGCAGCCAAGGGAGGTTGGGTTCCCTCCACTTT.

This chain uses TRBV29-1 with TRBJ2-3; 7 nucleotides line up with TRBD1. The CDR3 spans 14 residues. Unmatched junction bases numbered 5, after V lost 1 base and J lost 4 bases. Germline V lookup: CDR1 SQVTM, CDR2 ANQGSEA. The CDR3 region is CSVEAPGGSDTQYF. The CDR3 region has the DNA TGCAGCGTTGAAGCACCAGGGGGTTCAGATACGCAGTATTTT.

CDR3 sequence: CSARGWETQYF. In DNA form, the CDR3 reads TGCAGTGCTAGAGGATGGGAGACCCAGTACTTC. The chain carries TRBV20-1 and TRBJ2-5; D gene ambiguous. V was shortened by 1 base and J by 5 bases, with 5 bases between the two germline ends. Germline CDR1 and CDR2: DFQATT and SNEGSKA (reference sequence). This CDR3 comprises 11 residues.

This chain links TRBV14 with TRBJ2-7; the match to TRBD2 covers 8 bases. The CDR3 runs to 16 residues. The germline V gene has CDR1 SGHDN and CDR2 FVKESK. The V segment lost 0 bases and the J segment 3 bases; nucleotides outside the gene matches: 7. CDR3 DNA sequence: TGTGCCAGCAGCCAAGATGGTTCAGCGGGAGTCTACGAGCAGTACTTC. This encodes CASSQDGSAGVYEQYF. The whole variable domain, remainder taken from reference TRBV14 and TRBJ2-7, is EAGVTQFPSHSVIEKGQTVTLRCDPISGHDNLYWYRRVMGKEIKFLLHFVKESKQDESGMPNNRFLAERTGGTYSTLKVQPAELEDSGVYFCASSQDGSAGVYEQYFGPGTRLTVT.